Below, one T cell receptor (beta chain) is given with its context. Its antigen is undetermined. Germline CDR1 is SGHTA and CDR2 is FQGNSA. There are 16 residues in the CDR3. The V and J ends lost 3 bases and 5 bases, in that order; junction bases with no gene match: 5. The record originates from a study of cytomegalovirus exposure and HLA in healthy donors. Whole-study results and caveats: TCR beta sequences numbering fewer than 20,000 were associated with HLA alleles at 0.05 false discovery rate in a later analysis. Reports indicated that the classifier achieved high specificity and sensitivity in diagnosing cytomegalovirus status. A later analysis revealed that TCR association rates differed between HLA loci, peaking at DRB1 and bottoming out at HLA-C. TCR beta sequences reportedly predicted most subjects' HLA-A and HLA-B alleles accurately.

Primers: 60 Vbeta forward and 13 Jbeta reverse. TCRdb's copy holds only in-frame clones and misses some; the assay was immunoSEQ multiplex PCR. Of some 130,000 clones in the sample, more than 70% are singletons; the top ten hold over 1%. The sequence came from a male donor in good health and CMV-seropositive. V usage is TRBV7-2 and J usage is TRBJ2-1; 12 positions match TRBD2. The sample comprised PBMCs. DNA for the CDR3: TGTGCCAGCAGCTTTCTAGCGGGAGGGGGGGACAATGAGCAGTTCTTC. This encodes CASSFLAGGGDNEQFF.